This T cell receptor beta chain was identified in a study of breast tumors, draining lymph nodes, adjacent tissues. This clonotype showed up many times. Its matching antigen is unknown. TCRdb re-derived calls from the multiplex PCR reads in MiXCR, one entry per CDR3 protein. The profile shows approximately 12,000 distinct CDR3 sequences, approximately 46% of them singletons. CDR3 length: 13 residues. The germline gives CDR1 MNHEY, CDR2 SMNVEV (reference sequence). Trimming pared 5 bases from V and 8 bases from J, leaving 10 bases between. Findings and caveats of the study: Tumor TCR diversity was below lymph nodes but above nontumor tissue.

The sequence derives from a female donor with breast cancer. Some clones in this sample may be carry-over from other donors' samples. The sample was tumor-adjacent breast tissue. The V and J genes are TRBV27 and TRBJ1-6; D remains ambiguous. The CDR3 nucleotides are TGTGCCAGCAGTCCGGCCGGACATTCACCCCTCCACTTT. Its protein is CASSPAGHSPLHF.